This T cell receptor (beta chain) came from a study of T cell responses to AZD1222 COVID-19 vaccine. With V trimmed by 4 bases and J by 4 bases, 9 bases remained unmatched. Germline CDR1 reads SGHNT; CDR2 reads YYREEE (reference sequence). The CDR3 runs to 15 residues. The repertoire was sequenced with immunoSEQ multiplex PCR; TCRdb's copy has only in-frame clones and lacks some. The sample yields over 110,000 clones, 90% seen once. The sequenced sample was peripheral blood, obtained 28 days after the second AZD1222 dose. The rearrangement uses TRBV5-4 and TRBJ2-3; TRBD2 matches at 7 bases. The source is an adult who received the AZD1222 COVID-19 vaccine. The CDR3 reads CASSPPGRGSDTQYF. The CDR3 nucleotides are TGTGCCAGCAGCCCGCCAGGGCGGGGGTCAGATACGCAGTATTTT.